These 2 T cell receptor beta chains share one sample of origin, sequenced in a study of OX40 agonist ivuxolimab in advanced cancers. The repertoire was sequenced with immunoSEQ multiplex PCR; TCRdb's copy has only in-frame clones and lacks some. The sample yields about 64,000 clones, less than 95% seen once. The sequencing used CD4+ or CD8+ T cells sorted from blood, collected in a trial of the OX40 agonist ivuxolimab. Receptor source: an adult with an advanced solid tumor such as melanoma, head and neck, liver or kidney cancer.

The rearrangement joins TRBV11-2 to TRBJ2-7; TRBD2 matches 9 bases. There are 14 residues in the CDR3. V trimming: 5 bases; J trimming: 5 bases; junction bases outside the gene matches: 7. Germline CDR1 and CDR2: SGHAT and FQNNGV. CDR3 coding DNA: TGTGCCAGCAGCCCGGGACTAGCCGGGAACGAGCAGTACTTC. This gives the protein CASSPGLAGNEQYF.

The CDR3 bases are TGTGCCAGCAGCTCGCTCGGGGCAAAAAATGAGCAGTTCTTC. Translating gives CASSSLGAKNEQFF. This chain uses TRBV28 with TRBJ2-1, with D perhaps TRBD1 or TRBD2 (5 bases each). Germline values: CDR1 MDHEN, CDR2 SYDVKM. V lost 6 bases to trimming and J lost 7 bases, with 16 bases between them. The CDR3 is 14 amino acids. Drawing the rest from reference TRBV28 and TRBJ2-1, the complete variable domain is DVKVTQSSRYLVKRTGEKVFLECVQDMDHENMFWYRQDPGLGLRLIYFSYDVKMKEKGDIPEGYSVSREKKERFSLILESASTNQTSMYLCASSSLGAKNEQFFGPGTRLTVL.